This T cell receptor beta chain is drawn from a study of T cell changes during pregnancy in multiple sclerosis (dated by TCRdb to about 2019). In terms of the full investigation: Changes in the T cell repertoire over the course of pregnancy were examined in this study in women with multiple sclerosis.

Library creation used the immunoSEQ multiplex PCR assay. TCRdb retrieved this table from immuneACCESS and kept in-frame rearrangements only. Not all clones are present; in checked studies, unresolved V genes account for under half, and no reason is known for the remainder. For this sample the table gives around 75,000 clones, of which about 91% were detected only once. The biggest ten clones account for roughly 0.29% of the sample. Of note for this clone: Its antigen remains unidentified. Base qualities are not at hand, and no much larger clone is one base apart.

The receptor was derived from a female donor in good health, enrolled as a control in a pregnancy study. Here the sequenced sample was CD4+ T cells from peripheral blood mononuclear cells, taken in the third trimester of pregnancy.

The CDR3 in this case is CASSFTSGGGAQYF. The DNA is as follows: TGTGCCAGCAGCTTCACTAGCGGGGGGGGTGCGCAGTATTTT. The rearranged segments are TRBV7-2 and TRBJ2-3; TRBD2 fits 13 bases in the junction. Spanning cysteine to phenylalanine, the CDR3 consists of 14 amino acids. Only the CDR3 region is kept as DNA, spanning 42 bases read in frame from base 1. CDR1 and CDR2 are read off the germline V gene as SGHTA and FQGNSA. The V end gives up 3 bases and the J end 10 bases, leaving 4 bases in the junction not matched to a gene.